The T cell receptor beta chain under discussion was sequenced for a study of beta chain features in type 1 diabetes. The wider study: Across all samples, over 85 million sorted cells were examined.

Every bit of the isolated RNA underwent reverse transcription, so sequencing read expressed TCRB transcripts. The method was immunoSEQ multiplex PCR; TCRdb's version includes in-frame clones alone and lacks a portion of them. The table has 150,000 to 190,000 clones, over 9% seen once; the top ten hold around 0.48%. With V trimmed by 2 bases and J by 5 bases, 13 bases remained unmatched. This CDR3 is built from 17 residues. Germline V gives CDR1 SGHAT, CDR2 FQNNGV. Study findings and constraints: TCRB CDR3s were moderately but significantly shorter in Type 1 diabetes patients in all four CD4+ subsets. TCRB rearrangement may or may not be influenced by HLA type; here this remained unresolved. A closer apparent resemblance between naive, central memory and Treg TCRB repertoires was seen in patients than in healthy donors.

About this clone itself: Its cognate antigen is unknown.

All of the sorted populations showed purity greater than 98%. This chain uses TRBV11-2 with TRBJ2-5; TRBD2 matches 8 bases. This clonotype originated in a man aged 25-45 years with type 1 diabetes. Sequenced material: central memory CD4+ T cells from blood. For the CDR3, the DNA is TGTGCCAGCAGCTTAACCGAGCACGGGAGGGCCTGGGAGACCCAGTACTTC. It translates to CASSLTEHGRAWETQYF.